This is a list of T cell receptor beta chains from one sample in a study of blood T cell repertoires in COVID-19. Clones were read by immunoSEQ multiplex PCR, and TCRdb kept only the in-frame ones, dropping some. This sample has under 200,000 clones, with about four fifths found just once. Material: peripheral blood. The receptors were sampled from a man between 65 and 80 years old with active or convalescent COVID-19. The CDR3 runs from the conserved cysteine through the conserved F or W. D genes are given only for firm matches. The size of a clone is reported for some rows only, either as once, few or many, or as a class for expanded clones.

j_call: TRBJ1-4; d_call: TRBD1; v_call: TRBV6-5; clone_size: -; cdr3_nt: TGTGCCAGCAGTTGGACAGGCTCGAATGAAAAACTGTTTTTT; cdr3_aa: CASSWTGSNEKLFF
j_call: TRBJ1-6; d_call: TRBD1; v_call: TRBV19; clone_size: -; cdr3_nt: TGTGCCAGTAACCCGACAGGGTCGGGTTCACCCCTCCACTTT; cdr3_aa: CASNPTGSGSPLHF
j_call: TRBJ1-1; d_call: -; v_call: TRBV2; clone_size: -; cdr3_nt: TGTGCCAGCAGCGCTCCCGCGTTAAGAGTCCCTGAAGCTTTCTTT; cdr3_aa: CASSAPALRVPEAFF
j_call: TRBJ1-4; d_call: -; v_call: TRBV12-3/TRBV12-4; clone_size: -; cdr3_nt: TGTGCCAGCAGACGGGGGGTTGAAAAACTGTTTTTT; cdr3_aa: CASRRGVEKLFF
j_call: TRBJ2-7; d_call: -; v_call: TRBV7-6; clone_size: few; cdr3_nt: TGTGCCAGCAGCCCGCGCGTTGCGGACGGGGGACAGTACTTC; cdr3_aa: CASSPRVADGGQYF
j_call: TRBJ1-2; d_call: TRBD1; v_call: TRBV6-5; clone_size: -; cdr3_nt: TGTGCCAGCATTCAAACGGGACAGGGGTATGGCTACACCTTC; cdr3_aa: CASIQTGQGYGYTF
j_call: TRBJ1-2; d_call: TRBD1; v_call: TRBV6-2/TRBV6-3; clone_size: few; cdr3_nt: TGTGCCAGCAGTGAGGACAGGCATGGCTACACCTTC; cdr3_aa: CASSEDRHGYTF
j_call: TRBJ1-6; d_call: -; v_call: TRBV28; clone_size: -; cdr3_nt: TGTGCCAGCAGTTCAGACTCGACAGGCTATAATTCACCCCTCCACTTT; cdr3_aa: CASSSDSTGYNSPLHF
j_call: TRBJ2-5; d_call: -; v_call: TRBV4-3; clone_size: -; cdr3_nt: TGCGCCAGCAGCCAAGAATCAAACAGGGCATATGGGACCCAGTACTTC; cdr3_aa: CASSQESNRAYGTQYF
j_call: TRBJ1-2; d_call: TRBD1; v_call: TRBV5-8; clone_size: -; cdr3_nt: TGTGCCAGCAGCTTCGGACAGGGCGGAGCGGAGGGCTACACCTTC; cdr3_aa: CASSFGQGGAEGYTF
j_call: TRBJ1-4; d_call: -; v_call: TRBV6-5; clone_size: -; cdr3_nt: TGTGCCAGCAGTTCATTGGGGGGTGAAAAACTGTTTTTT; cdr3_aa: CASSSLGGEKLFF
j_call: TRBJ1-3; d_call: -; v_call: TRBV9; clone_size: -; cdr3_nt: TGTGCCAGCAGCGTAGATCCGGACACCATATATTTT; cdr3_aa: CASSVDPDTIYF
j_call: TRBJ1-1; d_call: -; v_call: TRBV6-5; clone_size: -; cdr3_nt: TGTGCCAGCACCAAACCGGGACACCTCGTAGCTTTCTTT; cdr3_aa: CASTKPGHLVAFF
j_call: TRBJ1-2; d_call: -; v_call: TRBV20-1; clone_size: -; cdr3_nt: TGCAGTGCTACGGGGTTCGAGGGCTACACCTTC; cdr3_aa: CSATGFEGYTF
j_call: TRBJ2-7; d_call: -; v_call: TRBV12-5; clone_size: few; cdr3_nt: TGTGCTAGTGGTCCAAAACAGGACACCGGGGGCTCCTACGAGCAGTACTTC; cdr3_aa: CASGPKQDTGGSYEQYF